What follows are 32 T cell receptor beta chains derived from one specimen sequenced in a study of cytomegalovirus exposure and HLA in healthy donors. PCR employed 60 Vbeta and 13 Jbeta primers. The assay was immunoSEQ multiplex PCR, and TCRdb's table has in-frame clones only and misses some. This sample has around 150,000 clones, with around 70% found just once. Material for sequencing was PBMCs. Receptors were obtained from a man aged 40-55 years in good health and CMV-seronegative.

CDR3 DNA sequence: TGTGCCAGTAGTATAGGACGGTCTAGAGGTGAGCAGTTCTTC. Amino acid sequence: CASSIGRSRGEQFF. The J gene is TRBJ2-1, the V gene TRBV19; D remains ambiguous. Trimming removed 1 base at V and 9 bases at J, with 13 bases between. Per the germline V gene, CDR1 is LNHDA and CDR2 is SQIVND (reference sequence). The CDR3 has 14 amino acids.

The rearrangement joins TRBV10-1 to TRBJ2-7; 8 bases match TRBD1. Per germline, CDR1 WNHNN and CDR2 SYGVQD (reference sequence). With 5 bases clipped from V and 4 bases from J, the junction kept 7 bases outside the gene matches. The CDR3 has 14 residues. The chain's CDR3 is CASSPGQAPYEQYF. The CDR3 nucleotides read TGCGCCAGCAGTCCGGGACAGGCCCCATACGAGCAGTACTTC.

Here the CDR3 reads CASSGGVKVQETQYF. DNA for the CDR3: TGCGCCAGCAGTGGGGGGGTTAAAGTCCAAGAGACCCAGTACTTC. This chain connects TRBV10-2 to TRBJ2-5, with D perhaps matching TRBD2 (6 bases). V lost 4 bases, J lost 1 base, and 13 bases lay in between. The length of the CDR3 is 15 residues. Germline CDR1 and CDR2: WSHSY and SAAADI.

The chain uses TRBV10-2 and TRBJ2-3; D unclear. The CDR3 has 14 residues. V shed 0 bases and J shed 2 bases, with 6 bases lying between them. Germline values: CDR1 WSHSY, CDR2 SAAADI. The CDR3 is CASSESGLTDTQYF. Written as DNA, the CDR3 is TGCGCCAGCAGTGAGTCTGGGCTCACAGATACGCAGTATTTT.

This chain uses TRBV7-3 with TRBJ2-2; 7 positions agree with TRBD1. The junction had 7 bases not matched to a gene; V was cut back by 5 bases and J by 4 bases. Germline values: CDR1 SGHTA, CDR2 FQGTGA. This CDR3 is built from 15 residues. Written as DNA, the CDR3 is TGTGCCAGCAGCCCCACAGGGGTTACCACCGGGGAGCTGTTTTTT. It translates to CASSPTGVTTGELFF.

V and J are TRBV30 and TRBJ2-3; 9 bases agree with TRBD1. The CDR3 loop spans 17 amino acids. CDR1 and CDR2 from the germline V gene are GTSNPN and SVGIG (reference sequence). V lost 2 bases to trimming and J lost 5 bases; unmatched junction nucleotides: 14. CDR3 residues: CAWSLSPTGGPVDTQYF. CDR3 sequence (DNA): TGTGCCTGGAGTCTTTCACCGACAGGGGGGCCCGTAGATACGCAGTATTTT.

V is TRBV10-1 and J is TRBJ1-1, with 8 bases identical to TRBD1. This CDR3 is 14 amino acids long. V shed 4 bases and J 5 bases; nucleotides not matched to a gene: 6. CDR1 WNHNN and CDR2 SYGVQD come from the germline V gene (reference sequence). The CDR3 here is CASSADRGWTEAFF. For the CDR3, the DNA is TGCGCCAGCAGTGCAGACAGGGGCTGGACTGAAGCTTTCTTT.

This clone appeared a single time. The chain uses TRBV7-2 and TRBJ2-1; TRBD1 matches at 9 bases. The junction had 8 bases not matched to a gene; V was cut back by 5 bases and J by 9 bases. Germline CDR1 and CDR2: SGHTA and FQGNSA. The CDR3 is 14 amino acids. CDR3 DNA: TGTGCCAGCAGCCTGAACAGGGGGCGAGGTGAGCAGTTCTTC. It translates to CASSLNRGRGEQFF.

The CDR3 sequence: CASSFKGAPGQPQHF. In DNA, the CDR3 is TGTGCCAGCAGTTTTAAGGGGGCCCCGGGTCAGCCCCAGCATTTT. The rearrangement uses TRBV28 and TRBJ1-5, with 7 bases aligning to TRBD1. Germline CDR1 reads MDHEN; CDR2 reads SYDVKM. This CDR3 comprises 15 residues. The V and J ends lost 3 bases and 6 bases, in that order; junction bases with no gene match: 8.

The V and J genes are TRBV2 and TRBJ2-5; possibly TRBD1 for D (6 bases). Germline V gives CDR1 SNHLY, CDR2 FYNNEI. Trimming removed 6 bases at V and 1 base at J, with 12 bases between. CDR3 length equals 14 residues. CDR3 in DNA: TGTGCCAGCAGGAGGGGGTCTAGCCAAGAGACCCAGTACTTC. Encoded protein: CASRRGSSQETQYF.

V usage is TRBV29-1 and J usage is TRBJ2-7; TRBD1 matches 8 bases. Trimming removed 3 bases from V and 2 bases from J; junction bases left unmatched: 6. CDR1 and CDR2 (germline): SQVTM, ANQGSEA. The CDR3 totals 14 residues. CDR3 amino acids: CSVDMGTGPYEQYF. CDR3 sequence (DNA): TGCAGCGTTGACATGGGGACAGGACCCTACGAGCAGTACTTC.

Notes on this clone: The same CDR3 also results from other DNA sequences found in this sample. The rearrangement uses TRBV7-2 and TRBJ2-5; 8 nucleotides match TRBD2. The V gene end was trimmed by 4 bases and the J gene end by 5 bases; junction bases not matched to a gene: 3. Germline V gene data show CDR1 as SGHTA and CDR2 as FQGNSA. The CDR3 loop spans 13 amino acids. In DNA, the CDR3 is TGTGCCAGCAGCTCCCCGGGGGGGGAGACCCAGTACTTC. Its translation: CASSSPGGETQYF. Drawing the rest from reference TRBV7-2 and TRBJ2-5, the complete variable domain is GAGVSQSPSNKVTEKGKDVELRCDPISGHTALYWYRQSLGQGLEFLIYFQGNSAPDKSGLPSDRFSAERTGGSVSTLTIQRTQQEDSAVYLCASSSPGGETQYFGPGTRLLVL.

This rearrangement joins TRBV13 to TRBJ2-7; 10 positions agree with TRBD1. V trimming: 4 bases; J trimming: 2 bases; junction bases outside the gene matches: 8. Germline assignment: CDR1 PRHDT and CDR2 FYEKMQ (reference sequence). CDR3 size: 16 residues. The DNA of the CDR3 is TGTGCCAGCAGCTACTATCGGGACAGGGGCCCCTACGAGCAGTACTTC. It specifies CASSYYRDRGPYEQYF.

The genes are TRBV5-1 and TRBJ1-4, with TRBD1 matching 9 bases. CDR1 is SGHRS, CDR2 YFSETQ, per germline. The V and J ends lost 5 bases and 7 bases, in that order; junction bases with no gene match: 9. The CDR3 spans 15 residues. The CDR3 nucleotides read TGCGCCAGCAGGAAGCTGGGGGACAGGGCTGAAAAACTGTTTTTT. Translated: CASRKLGDRAEKLFF.

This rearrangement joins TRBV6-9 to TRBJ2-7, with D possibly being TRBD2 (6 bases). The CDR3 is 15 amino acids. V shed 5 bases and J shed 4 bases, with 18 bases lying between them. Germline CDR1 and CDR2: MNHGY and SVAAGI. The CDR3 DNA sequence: TGTGCCAGCAGTCCAGGACTACGGGATACGTACGAGCAGTACTTC. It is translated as CASSPGLRDTYEQYF.

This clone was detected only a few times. In DNA, the CDR3 is TGTGCCAGCAGTTCCGGGACAGGGTCTTATGAAAAACTGTTTTTT. Translating it yields CASSSGTGSYEKLFF. This rearrangement joins TRBV6-5 to TRBJ1-4; 9 bases fit TRBD1. J lost 6 bases, V lost 4 bases, and 6 bases had no gene match. The CDR3 has 15 residues. Germline CDR1 MNHEY, CDR2 SVGAGI.

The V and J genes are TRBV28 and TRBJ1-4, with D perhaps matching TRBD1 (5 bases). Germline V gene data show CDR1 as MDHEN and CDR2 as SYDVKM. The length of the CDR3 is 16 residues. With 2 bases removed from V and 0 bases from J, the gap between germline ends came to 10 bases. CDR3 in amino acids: CASSLRWGATNEKLFF. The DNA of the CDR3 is TGTGCCAGCAGTTTACGATGGGGCGCAACTAATGAAAAACTGTTTTTT.

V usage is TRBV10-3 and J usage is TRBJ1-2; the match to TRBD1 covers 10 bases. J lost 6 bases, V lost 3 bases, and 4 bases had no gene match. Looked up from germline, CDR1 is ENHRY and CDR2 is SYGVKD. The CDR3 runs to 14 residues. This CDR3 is CAISEGQGDDGYTF. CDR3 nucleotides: TGTGCCATCAGTGAAGGACAGGGGGATGATGGCTACACCTTC.

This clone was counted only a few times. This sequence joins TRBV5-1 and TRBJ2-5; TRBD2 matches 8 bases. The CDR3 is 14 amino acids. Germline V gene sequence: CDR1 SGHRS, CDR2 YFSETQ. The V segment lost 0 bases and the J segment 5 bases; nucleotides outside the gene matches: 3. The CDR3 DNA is TGCGCCAGCAGCTTGGTAGCGGGGTGGGAGACCCAGTACTTC. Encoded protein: CASSLVAGWETQYF.

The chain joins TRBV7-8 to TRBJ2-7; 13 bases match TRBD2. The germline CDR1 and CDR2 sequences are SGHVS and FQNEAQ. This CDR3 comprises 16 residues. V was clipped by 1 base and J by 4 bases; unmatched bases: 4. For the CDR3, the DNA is TGTGCCAGCAGCTTAGGGGGGACTAGCGGGATGTACGAGCAGTACTTC. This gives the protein CASSLGGTSGMYEQYF.

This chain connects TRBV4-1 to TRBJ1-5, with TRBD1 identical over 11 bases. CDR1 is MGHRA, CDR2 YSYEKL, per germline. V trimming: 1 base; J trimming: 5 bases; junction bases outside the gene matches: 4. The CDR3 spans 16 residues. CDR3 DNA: TGCGCCAGCAGCCAAGTCCGGACAGGGGGCTATCAGCCCCAGCATTTT. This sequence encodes CASSQVRTGGYQPQHF.

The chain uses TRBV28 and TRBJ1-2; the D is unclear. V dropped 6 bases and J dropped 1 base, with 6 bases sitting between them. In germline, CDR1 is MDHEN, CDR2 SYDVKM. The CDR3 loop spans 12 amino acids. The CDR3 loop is CASSNFNYGYTF. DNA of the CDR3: TGTGCCAGCAGCAATTTTAACTATGGCTACACCTTC.

CDR3 nucleotides: TGTGCCAGCAGCTTGGACCGAAGAGATAACTATGGCTACACCTTC. Encoded protein: CASSLDRRDNYGYTF. The chain joins TRBV5-4 to TRBJ1-2; D ambiguous. Trimming shortened V by 0 bases and J by 1 base, and 10 bases separated the two germline ends. CDR1 is SGHNT, CDR2 YYREEE, per germline (reference sequence). The CDR3 extends over 15 amino acids.

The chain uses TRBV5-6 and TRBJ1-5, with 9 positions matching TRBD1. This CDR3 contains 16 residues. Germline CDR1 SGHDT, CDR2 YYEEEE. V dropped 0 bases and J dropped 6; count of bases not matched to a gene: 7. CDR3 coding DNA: TGTGCCAGCAGCTTGGGGTACAGGGGGCAGGTTCAGCCCCAGCATTTT. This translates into CASSLGYRGQVQPQHF. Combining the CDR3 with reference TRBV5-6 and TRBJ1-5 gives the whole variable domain DAGVTQSPTHLIKTRGQQVTLRCSPKSGHDTVSWYQQALGQGPQFIFQYYEEEERQRGNFPDRFSGHQFPNYSSELNVNALLLGDSALYLCASSLGYRGQVQPQHFGDGTRLSIL.

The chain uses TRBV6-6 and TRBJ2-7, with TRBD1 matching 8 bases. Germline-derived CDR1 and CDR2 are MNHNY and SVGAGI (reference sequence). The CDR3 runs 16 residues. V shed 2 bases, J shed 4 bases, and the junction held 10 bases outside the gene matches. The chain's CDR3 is CASSYEGRRQGYEQYF. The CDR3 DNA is TGTGCCAGCAGTTACGAGGGGCGGCGACAGGGGTACGAGCAGTACTTC.

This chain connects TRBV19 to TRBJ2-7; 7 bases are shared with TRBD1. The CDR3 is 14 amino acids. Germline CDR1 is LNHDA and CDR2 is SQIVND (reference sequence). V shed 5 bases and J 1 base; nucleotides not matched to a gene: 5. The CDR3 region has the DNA TGTGCCAGTAGTTTAGGACAGGTATCCTACGAGCAGTACTTC. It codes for CASSLGQVSYEQYF.

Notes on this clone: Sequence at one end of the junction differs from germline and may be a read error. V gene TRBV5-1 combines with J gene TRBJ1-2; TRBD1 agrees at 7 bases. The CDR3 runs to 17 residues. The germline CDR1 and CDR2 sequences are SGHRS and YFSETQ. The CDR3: CASSLDLGGGGGYGYPF. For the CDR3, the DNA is TGCGCCAGCAGCTTGGATTTGGGCGGAGGGGGCGGCTATGGCTACCCCTTC. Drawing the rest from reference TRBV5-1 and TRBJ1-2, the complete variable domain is KAGVTQTPRYLIKTRGQQVTLSCSPISGHRSVSWYQQTPGQGLQFLFEYFSETQRNKGNFPGRFSGRQFSNSRSEMNVSTLELGDSALYLCASSLDLGGGGGYGYPFGSGTRLTVV.

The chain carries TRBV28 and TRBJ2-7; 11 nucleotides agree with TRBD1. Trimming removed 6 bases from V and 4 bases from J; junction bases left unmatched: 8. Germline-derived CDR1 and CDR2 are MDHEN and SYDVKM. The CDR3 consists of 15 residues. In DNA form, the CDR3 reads TGTGCCAGCAGCTCTACCGGACAGGGGGCTTACGAGCAGTACTTC. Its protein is CASSSTGQGAYEQYF.

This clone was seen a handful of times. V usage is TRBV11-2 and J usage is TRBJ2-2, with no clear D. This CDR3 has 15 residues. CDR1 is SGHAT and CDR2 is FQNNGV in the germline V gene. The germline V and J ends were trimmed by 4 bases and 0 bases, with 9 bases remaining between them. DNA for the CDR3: TGTGCCAGCAGCTACGTCCGGGCGAACACCGGGGAGCTGTTTTTT. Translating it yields CASSYVRANTGELFF. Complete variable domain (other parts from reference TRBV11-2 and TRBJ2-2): EAGVAQSPRYKIIEKRQSVAFWCNPISGHATLYWYQQILGQGPKLLIQFQNNGVVDDSQLPKDRFSAERLKGVDSTLKIQPAKLEDSAVYLCASSYVRANTGELFFGEGSRLTVL.

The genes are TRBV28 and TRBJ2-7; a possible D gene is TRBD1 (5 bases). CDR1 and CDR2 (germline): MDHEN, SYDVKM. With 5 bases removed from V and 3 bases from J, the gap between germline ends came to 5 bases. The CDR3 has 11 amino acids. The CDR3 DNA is TGTGCCAGCAGTGACAGCTACGAGCAGTACTTC. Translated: CASSDSYEQYF.

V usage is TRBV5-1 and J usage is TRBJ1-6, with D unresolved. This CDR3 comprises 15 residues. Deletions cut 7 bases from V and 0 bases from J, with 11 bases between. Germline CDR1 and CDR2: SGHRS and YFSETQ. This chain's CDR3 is CASGRESSYNSPLHF. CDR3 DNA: TGCGCCAGCGGGCGGGAGTCCTCCTATAATTCACCCCTCCACTTT. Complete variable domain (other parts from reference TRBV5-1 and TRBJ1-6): KAGVTQTPRYLIKTRGQQVTLSCSPISGHRSVSWYQQTPGQGLQFLFEYFSETQRNKGNFPGRFSGRQFSNSRSEMNVSTLELGDSALYLCASGRESSYNSPLHFGNGTRLTVT.

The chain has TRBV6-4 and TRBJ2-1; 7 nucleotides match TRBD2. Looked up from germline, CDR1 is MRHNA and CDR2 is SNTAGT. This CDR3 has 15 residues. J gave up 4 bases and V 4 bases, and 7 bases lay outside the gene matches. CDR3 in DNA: TGTGCCAGCAGTGCGGGGGGATACAATTACAATGAGCAGTTCTTC. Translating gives CASSAGGYNYNEQFF.